This T cell receptor beta chain stems from a study of blood T cell repertoires in COVID-19 (dated by TCRdb to about 2020). For the study in its entirety: Collaborator samples came from the United States, Italy and Spain and covered acute and convalescent phases of COVID-19. Sample metadata almost always included a de-identified subject ID, COVID-19 status, age in years and sex. Samples were obtained from the ongoing ImmuneRACE study (first 160 participants) and from some 1,200 subjects provided by 6 global collaborators. Where available, HLA class I and class II types were obtained from metadata supplied by the sample provider rather than from assay-based typing. The prospective study material was composed of cDNA or gDNA derived from T cells, B-cell-depleted T cells, or PBMCs. The repertoires were released in a freely available public database meant as a resource for research on the immune response to SARS-CoV-2. Deeply sampled blood TCRbeta repertoires from subjects exposed to, actively infected with, or recovered from COVID-19 were included in the dataset.

About this clone: Its specific antigen is unknown. Nothing much larger sits one base from this clone, and base qualities are not available.

Another Seattle source contributed samples from volunteer blood donors who had recovered from COVID-19. Each collaborating institution followed its own protocols to collect whole blood in K2EDTA tubes. For TCRbeta analysis, collaborator samples were shipped as frozen whole blood, as isolated PBMCs, or as DNA extracted from either sample type. V ends up 0 bases short and J 6 bases short, with an unmatched junction base count of 0. The CDR3 contains 13 residues, cysteine and phenylalanine counted. CDR3 DNA is the only sequence kept; it has 39 bases, read in frame from the first base. Based on the germline V gene, the CDR1 and CDR2 sequences are SGDLS and YYNGEE. TCRbeta CDR3 regions were amplified from genomic DNA by means of the immunoSEQ Assay, a bias-controlled multiplex PCR. Concerning the study's data processing: The number of nucleated cells in each sample was estimated from the amplification of reference gene primers within the assay. To quantify the absolute abundance of each unique TCRbeta CDR3 rearrangement, sequence reads were collapsed and filtered. For each sample, productive Simpson clonality was calculated by taking the square root of Simpson's diversity index across productive rearrangements. TCRdb re-hosts the immuneACCESS table, in-frame sequences only. Its copies lack some clones; in the studies checked, an unresolved V gene accounts for under half of them, and the cause for the rest is not known. Clone size and V and J calls were adopted from that table, with D and trimming inferred from the DNA. This sample lists about 220,000 clones; about nine tenths were detected once. Approximately 2% of the sample goes to the ten largest clones.

Results the study describes overall, beyond this receptor: How much clinical and demographic metadata was included differed by source and by participant, and the metadata was provided uncurated.

The material sequenced was peripheral blood. The receptor was isolated from a man aged 30 to 39 who had recovered from COVID-19. The chain links TRBV9 with TRBJ1-1; TRBD1 aligns with 9 central bases. The CDR3 loop reads CASSVGTGAEAFF. The sequenced DNA: TGTGCCAGCAGCGTAGGGACAGGGGCTGAAGCTTTCTTT.